These 22 T cell receptor beta chains were all obtained from the same sample, sequenced in a study of cytomegalovirus exposure and HLA in healthy donors. The PCR used 60 Vbeta and 13 Jbeta primers. Clones were read by immunoSEQ multiplex PCR, and TCRdb kept only the in-frame ones, dropping some. This table lists 150,000 to 200,000 clones. The specimen was PBMCs. The receptors stem from a young man in good health and CMV-seronegative.

The V gene is TRBV19, the J gene TRBJ2-3, with 9 bases identical to TRBD2. The CDR3 sequence is 15 residues long. V was pared by 7 bases and J by 3 bases, with 8 bases of the junction left unmatched. Germline V gene data show CDR1 as LNHDA and CDR2 as SQIVND (reference sequence). CDR3 DNA: TGTGCCAGTAAATCTGTAGCGGGAGTGACAGATACGCAGTATTTT. Its translation is CASKSVAGVTDTQYF.

The V call is TRBV6-5, the J call TRBJ1-2; 9 bases match TRBD1. The CDR3 spans 14 residues. Germline V gene data show CDR1 as MNHEY and CDR2 as SVGAGI. V gave up 2 bases and J gave up 2 bases; unmatched junction bases: 0. DNA of the CDR3: TGTGCCAGCAGTTACGACAGGGGGAACTATGGCTACACCTTC. Protein: CASSYDRGNYGYTF.

The CDR3 region has the DNA TGTGCCAGCAGCGGGTACTACGAGCAGTACTTC. Encoded protein: CASSGYYEQYF. The gene calls are TRBV6-1 and TRBJ2-7; D gene uncertain. V gave up 6 bases and J gave up 3 bases, with 6 bases separating them. CDR3 size: 11 residues. Germline-derived CDR1 and CDR2 are MNHNS and SASEGT.

The V call is TRBV5-1, the J call TRBJ1-1; 8 positions match TRBD1. CDR1 is SGHRS and CDR2 is YFSETQ in the germline V gene. This CDR3 is built from 13 residues. J was trimmed by 0 bases and V by 7 bases; bases with no gene match: 2. CDR3 nucleotides: TGCGCCAGCGGACAGGGAATGAACACTGAAGCTTTCTTT. It codes for CASGQGMNTEAFF.

This chain connects TRBV15 to TRBJ2-7; 7 positions match TRBD1. The CDR3 sequence is 15 residues long. The V gene end was trimmed by 1 base and the J gene end by 5 bases; junction bases not matched to a gene: 8. Germline values: CDR1 LNHNV, CDR2 YYDKDF (reference sequence). As DNA, the CDR3 is TGTGCCACCAGCAGAGCAGGGGGTGCGAGTGACGAGCAGTACTTC. Its translation: CATSRAGGASDEQYF.

In nucleotides, the CDR3 is TGTGCCAGCAGTGAACAGGGCCCTCAGAGTCGAACGCAGTATTTT. Encoded protein: CASSEQGPQSRTQYF. V gene TRBV6-1 combines with J gene TRBJ2-3, with D perhaps TRBD1 (5 bases). Germline lookup yields CDR1 MNHNS and CDR2 SASEGT. The germline V and J ends were trimmed by 2 bases and 9 bases, with 18 bases remaining between them. This CDR3 is built from 15 residues.

The chain is built from TRBV9 and TRBJ1-5, with D maybe TRBD1 (5 bases). V lost 4 bases and J 5 bases, leaving 16 bases between the germline ends. The CDR3 sequence is 15 residues long. CDR1 SGDLS and CDR2 YYNGEE come from the germline V gene. CDR3 region: CASSLSGGVDQPQHF. The CDR3 coding sequence is TGTGCCAGCAGCCTCAGTGGAGGGGTGGATCAGCCCCAGCATTTT.

The V call is TRBV5-4, the J call TRBJ1-2; 11 positions match TRBD1. V lost 3 bases and J lost 2; bases outside the gene matches: 3. Germline V CDR1 and CDR2: SGHNT, YYREEE (reference sequence). The CDR3 is 15 residues long. DNA of the CDR3: TGTGCCAGCAGCTGGGGACAGGGGGAGAACTATGGCTACACCTTC. Translating gives CASSWGQGENYGYTF.

The chain is built from TRBV5-1 and TRBJ2-5; D may be TRBD2 (6 bases). The CDR3 sequence is 14 residues long. Between the trimmed V and J ends, which lost 0 bases and 0 bases, there was a span of 6 bases. CDR1 and CDR2 (germline): SGHRS, YFSETQ. CDR3: CASSLGTNQETQYF. CDR3 DNA sequence: TGCGCCAGCAGCTTGGGGACTAACCAAGAGACCCAGTACTTC.

For the CDR3, the DNA is TGTGCCAGTAGAGAGAGGTACAATGAGCAGTTCTTC. Translation gives CASRERYNEQFF. V and J are TRBV19 and TRBJ2-1; D gene unclear. Trimming shortened V by 6 bases and J by 4 bases, and 7 bases separated the two germline ends. In germline, CDR1 is LNHDA, CDR2 SQIVND (reference sequence). The CDR3 sequence is 12 residues long. Looking up the rest from reference TRBV19 and TRBJ2-1 gives the full variable domain: DGGITQSPKYLFRKEGQNVTLSCEQNLNHDAMYWYRQDPGQGLRLIYYSQIVNDFQKGDIAEGYSVSREKKESFPLTVTSAQKNPTAFYLCASRERYNEQFFGPGTRLTVL.

The chain carries TRBV2 and TRBJ2-3, with D hard to call. V was trimmed by 4 bases and J by 3 bases, leaving 5 bases between them. Germline loops: CDR1 SNHLY, CDR2 FYNNEI. This CDR3 has 12 residues. DNA of the CDR3: TGTGCCAGCAGTGTTTTAACAGATACGCAGTATTTT. Translating it yields CASSVLTDTQYF.

The CDR3 region is CASSWEGNTIYF. The CDR3 nucleotides read TGTGCCAGCAGCTGGGAGGGAAACACCATATATTTT. The gene calls are TRBV12-1 and TRBJ1-3. TRBV12-1 is reported as a pseudogene. The CDR3 is 12 residues long.

The J gene is TRBJ2-1, the V gene TRBV7-9, with D possibly matching TRBD1 (5 bases). Germline-derived CDR1 and CDR2 are SEHNR and FQNEAQ (reference sequence). This CDR3 has 12 residues. V gave up 4 bases and J gave up 11 bases, with 12 bases separating them. The CDR3 reads CASSSGLSKQFF. CDR3 nucleotides: TGTGCCAGCAGCTCAGGGTTAAGTAAGCAGTTCTTC.

Notes on this clone: The sample carries other DNA sequences with the same CDR3. The V gene is TRBV5-1, the J gene TRBJ1-2, with D hard to call. V lost 0 bases, J lost 2 bases, and 5 bases lay in between. The CDR3 consists of 13 residues. The germline V gene has CDR1 SGHRS and CDR2 YFSETQ. CDR3 region: CASSLGGNYGYTF. The CDR3 DNA is TGCGCCAGCAGCTTGGGCGGGAACTATGGCTACACCTTC.

A word on this clone: Additional DNA sequences in this sample encode the identical CDR3. CDR3 DNA: TGCGCCAGCAGCCCCCGGGACTATGGCACAGATACGCAGTATTTT. Its protein product is CASSPRDYGTDTQYF. The V and J genes are TRBV4-3 and TRBJ2-3; 7 positions agree with TRBD2. The germline V gene encodes CDR1 LGHNA and CDR2 YSLEER. V shed 4 bases, J shed 1 base, and the junction held 5 bases outside the gene matches. The CDR3 totals 15 residues.

The chain is built from TRBV11-1 and TRBJ2-7; perhaps TRBD2 as D (6 bases). The CDR3 contains 14 residues. Germline CDR1 reads SGHAT; CDR2 reads FQDESV (reference sequence). Trimming left V 3 bases short and J 6 bases short, with 15 bases between. CDR3 loop: CASSFGARGREQYF. Here the CDR3 DNA reads TGTGCCAGCAGCTTTGGGGCGCGGGGTCGCGAGCAGTACTTC.

The CDR3 region is CASSPRQGPTEQYF. The DNA of the CDR3 is TGTGCCAGCAGCCCGAGACAGGGGCCTACCGAGCAGTACTTC. V is TRBV7-9 and J is TRBJ2-7; the match to TRBD1 covers 8 bases. Per germline, CDR1 SEHNR and CDR2 FQNEAQ (reference sequence). V lost 5 bases and J lost 6; bases outside the gene matches: 9. This CDR3 region has 14 residues. Supplemented by reference TRBV7-9 and TRBJ2-7, the full variable domain reads DTGVSQNPRHKITKRGQNVTFRCDPISEHNRLYWYRQTLGQGPEFLTYFQNEAQLEKSRLLSDRFSAERPKGSFSTLEIQRTEQGDSAMYLCASSPRQGPTEQYFGPGTRLTVT.

This rearrangement joins TRBV29-1 to TRBJ1-2; TRBD1 matches 8 bases. V was pared by 7 bases and J by 3 bases, with 7 bases of the junction left unmatched. CDR1 and CDR2 (germline): SQVTM, ANQGSEA. This CDR3 contains 13 residues. CDR3 region: CSASGGDHYGYTF. The CDR3 DNA follows: TGCAGCGCATCAGGGGGCGATCACTATGGCTACACCTTC.

V usage is TRBV6-1 and J usage is TRBJ1-2, with TRBD1 matching 9 bases. With V trimmed by 5 bases and J by 5 bases, 9 bases remained unmatched. The germline CDR1 and CDR2 sequences are MNHNS and SASEGT. CDR3 length: 15 amino acids. CDR3 region: CASSSGDRGYYGYTF. The CDR3 DNA follows: TGTGCCAGCAGTTCGGGAGACAGGGGGTATTATGGCTACACCTTC.

This sequence joins TRBV4-1 and TRBJ2-3; 13 nucleotides agree with TRBD2. The CDR3 consists of 18 residues. Germline V gene sequence: CDR1 MGHRA, CDR2 YSYEKL. V gave up 2 bases and J gave up 6 bases; unmatched junction bases: 11. The CDR3 nucleotides read TGCGCCAGCAGCCAACCGGGACTAGCGGGGTGGGCGCAGGATACGCAGTATTTT. It is translated as CASSQPGLAGWAQDTQYF.

V usage is TRBV5-1 and J usage is TRBJ2-7; D perhaps matches TRBD1 (5 bases). The length of the CDR3 is 15 residues. Trimming removed 4 bases at V and 3 bases at J, with 17 bases between. Germline V gene sequence: CDR1 SGHRS, CDR2 YFSETQ. CDR3 DNA: TGCGCCAGCAGCCCAATGACAGACGTCCTCTACGAGCAGTACTTC. Amino acid sequence: CASSPMTDVLYEQYF. The variable domain in full, completed from reference TRBV5-1 and TRBJ2-7, reads KAGVTQTPRYLIKTRGQQVTLSCSPISGHRSVSWYQQTPGQGLQFLFEYFSETQRNKGNFPGRFSGRQFSNSRSEMNVSTLELGDSALYLCASSPMTDVLYEQYFGPGTRLTVT.

V usage is TRBV30 and J usage is TRBJ1-1, with a possible D match to TRBD1 (6 bases). Per the germline V gene, CDR1 is GTSNPN and CDR2 is SVGIG (reference sequence). Trimming removed 1 base from V and 0 bases from J, with 12 bases in between. The CDR3 consists of 15 residues. The CDR3 protein is CAWSAGVGLNTEAFF. DNA of the CDR3: TGTGCCTGGAGTGCAGGGGTGGGACTGAACACTGAAGCTTTCTTT.